A single T cell receptor (beta chain) is shown here with its context. Its antigen remains unidentified. TCRdb reprocessed the 5' RACE reads with MiXCR, giving one entry per CDR3 protein. The table records 560,000 or so distinct CDR3 sequences, roughly 17% of them present only once. With 0 bases removed from V and 8 bases from J, the gap between germline ends came to 20 bases. This CDR3 spans 16 amino acids. CDR1 is SGDLS, CDR2 YYNGEE, per germline. The record originates from a study of T-cell memory formation after mild COVID-19. Overall study: TCR clusters were mostly donor specific.

Whole-study findings and limits: Among clones contracting day 15 to 85, CD4/CD8 was balanced, whereas later expanders leaned CD4+. The authors left the SARS-CoV-2 specificity of second-wave clones peaking on day 37 unconfirmed.

The chain employs TRBV9 and TRBJ1-2, with D perhaps TRBD1 (6 bases). Sequencing input: PBMCs or a T cell subset sorted from them (not recorded which). This TCR was recovered from an adult woman who had mild COVID-19 (a few samples of this study predate the infection). Cell type and time point are not known. The DNA of the CDR3 is TGTGCCAGCAGCGTAGAAAATCGTGAGGGGGGCGAGGGCTACACCTTC. As protein: CASSVENREGGEGYTF. Filled out from reference TRBV9 and TRBJ1-2, the complete variable domain reads DSGVTQTPKHLITATGQRVTLRCSPRSGDLSVYWYQQSLDQGLQFLIQYYNGEERAKGNILERFSAQQFPDLHSELNLSSLELGDSALYFCASSVENREGGEGYTFGSGTRLTVV.